Detailed here is one TCR beta chain. The antigen remains unidentified. This record comes from a study of T cell clones after liver transplantation. The wider study: Post-transplant blood was tracked for graft-donor-reactive T cell clones identified in a pre-transplant mixed lymphocyte reaction. Third-party-reactive TCRbeta sequences from pre-transplant mixed lymphocyte reactions served as antigen-independent comparators. Whole-study findings and limits: Circulating graft-donor-reactive CD4 TCRbeta sequences fell significantly post-transplant in 5 of 8 subjects. The donor-reactive repertoire was only partly measurable in two subjects, lacking donor cells.

Profiled with immunoSEQ multiplex PCR; TCRdb holds only in-frame clones, not every one. The sample yields 75,000 to 95,000 clones, 80% to 90% seen once. Germline-derived CDR1 and CDR2 are MGHDK and SYGVNS. The CDR3 has 14 amino acids. V lost 7 bases, J lost 6 bases, and 9 bases stayed unmatched. V and J are TRBV25-1 and TRBJ2-3; 8 bases match TRBD1. The clonotype originates from a human patient who received a liver transplant. Among the T cells, some may be from the graft donor. The source material was CD4+ T cells from blood, sampled about 50 months after liver transplant. Here the CDR3 DNA reads TGTGCCAGCAAACGGACAGGGAGTTTGGATACGCAGTATTTT. Translating it yields CASKRTGSLDTQYF.